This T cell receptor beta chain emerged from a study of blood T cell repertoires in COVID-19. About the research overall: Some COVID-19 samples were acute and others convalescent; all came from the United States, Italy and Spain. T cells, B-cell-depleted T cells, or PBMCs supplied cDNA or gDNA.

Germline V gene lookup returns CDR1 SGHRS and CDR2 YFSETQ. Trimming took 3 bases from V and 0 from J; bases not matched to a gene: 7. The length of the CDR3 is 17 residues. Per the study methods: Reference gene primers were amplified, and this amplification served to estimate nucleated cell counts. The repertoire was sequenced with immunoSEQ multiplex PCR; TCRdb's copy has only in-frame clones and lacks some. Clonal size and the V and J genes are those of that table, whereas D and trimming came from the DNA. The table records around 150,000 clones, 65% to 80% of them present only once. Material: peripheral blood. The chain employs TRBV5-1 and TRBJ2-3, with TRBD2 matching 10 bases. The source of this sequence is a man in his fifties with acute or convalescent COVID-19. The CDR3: CASSSIAGGKSTDTQYF. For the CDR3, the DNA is TGCGCCAGCAGCTCTATAGCGGGGGGCAAGAGCACAGATACGCAGTATTTT.